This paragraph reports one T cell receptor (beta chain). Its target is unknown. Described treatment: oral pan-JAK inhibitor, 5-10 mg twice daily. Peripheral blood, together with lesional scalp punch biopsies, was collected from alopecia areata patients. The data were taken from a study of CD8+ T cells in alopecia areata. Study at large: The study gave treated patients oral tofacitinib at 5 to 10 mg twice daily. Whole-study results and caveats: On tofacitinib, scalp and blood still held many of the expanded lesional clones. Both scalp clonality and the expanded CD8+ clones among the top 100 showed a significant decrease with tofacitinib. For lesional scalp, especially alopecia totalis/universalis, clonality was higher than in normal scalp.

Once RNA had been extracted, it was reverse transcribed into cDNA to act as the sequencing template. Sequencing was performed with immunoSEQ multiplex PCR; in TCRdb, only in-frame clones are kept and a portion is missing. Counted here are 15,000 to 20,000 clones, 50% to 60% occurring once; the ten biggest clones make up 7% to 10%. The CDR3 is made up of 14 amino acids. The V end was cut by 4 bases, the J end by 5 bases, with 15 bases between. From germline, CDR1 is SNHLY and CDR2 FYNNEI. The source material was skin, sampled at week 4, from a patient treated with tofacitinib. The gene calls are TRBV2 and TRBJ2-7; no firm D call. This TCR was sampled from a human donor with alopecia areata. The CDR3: CASSATQSIHEQYF. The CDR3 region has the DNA TGTGCCAGCAGTGCCACGCAGTCCATCCACGAGCAGTACTTC.